The clone carrying this T cell receptor (beta chain) was observed at least ten times. What it recognizes is unknown. Individual cDNA molecules carried attached unique molecular identifiers. TCRdb ran MiXCR on the 5' RACE reads and lists one entry per CDR3 protein. The data contain 25,000 to 35,000 distinct CDR3 sequences, about 4.5% of them singletons. The record originates from a study of early T cells in non-severe SARS-CoV-2 infection. This CDR3 spans 14 amino acids. The germline V and J ends were trimmed by 3 bases and 5 bases, with 14 bases remaining between them. Per the germline V gene, CDR1 is MNHNS and CDR2 is SASEGT. Study-wide points: There was a bias toward anti-spike CD8 responses in VDJdb matching, which missed private and CD4 specificities.

The clonotype originates from an adult who was a healthcare worker with PCR-confirmed SARS-CoV-2 infection or an uninfected control (not recorded which). The chain has TRBV6-1 and TRBJ2-7; D remains unclear. The specimen comprised whole blood, sampled at baseline. The CDR3 DNA is TGTGCCAGCAGTGACGCAGGCCACCAGAACGAGCAGTACTTC. Its protein is CASSDAGHQNEQYF.